What follows describes a single TCR beta chain. Its antigen is as yet unknown. Deletions cut 7 bases from V and 4 bases from J, with 16 bases between. The CDR3 totals 13 residues. Germline lookup yields CDR1 SQVTM and CDR2 ANQGSEA. The record originates from a study of CD8+ T cells in alopecia areata. Overall study context: Tofacitinib exposure lasted 6 to 18 months, followed by 6 months off drug. Study findings and constraints: TCR sharing was clearer in mice than between patients, perhaps partly owing to patient HLA diversity.

Reverse transcribed after extraction, RNA yielded cDNA as the sequencing template. Assay: immunoSEQ multiplex PCR; the TCRdb copy retains only in-frame clones and omits some. Among around 150,000 clones, 55% to 75% were seen once, and the ten largest hold about 0.94%. Noted treatment: oral pan-JAK inhibitor, 5-10 mg twice daily. The sample was CD4+ T cells sorted from blood, taken at week 4, from a patient treated with tofacitinib. This sequence joins TRBV29-1 and TRBJ1-1, with a tentative D call TRBD1 (5 bases). The TCR was taken from a human donor with alopecia areata. The chain's CDR3 is CSAAGRVATEAFF. The CDR3 bases are TGCAGCGCCGCGGGGCGGGTGGCCACTGAAGCTTTCTTT.